This TCR beta chain was recovered during a study of blood T cells in healthy people across ages. Study context: With template switching, about one barcoded beta molecule was captured per two T cells.

Concerning this clonotype itself: Its cognate antigen is unknown.

With a J-beta primer mix and a sample-barcoded 5' primer, a second PCR ran roughly 6 to 11 cycles. Researchers report that a template-switch adaptor with 12 random nucleotides tagged each cDNA molecule. TCRdb independently ran MiXCR on the 5' RACE reads; one entry per CDR3 protein. Among some 1.5 million distinct CDR3 sequences, over 25% were seen once, and the ten largest hold over 7%. This CDR3 has 15 residues. The germline CDR1 and CDR2 sequences are SGDLS and YYNGEE. V shed 3 bases, J shed 6 bases, and the junction held 10 bases outside the gene matches. Each donor supplied 7.5 to 10 milliliters of peripheral blood. The study's findings and limits: Bulk PBMC profiling left naive and antigen-experienced comparisons inconclusive.

The specimen was blood. This clonotype originated in a woman in her 30s in good health. The V and J genes are TRBV9 and TRBJ1-1; 8 bases align to TRBD1. CDR3 protein: CASSGTGGVNSEAFF. For the CDR3, the DNA is TGTGCCAGCAGCGGCACAGGGGGGGTTAACTCTGAAGCTTTCTTT.